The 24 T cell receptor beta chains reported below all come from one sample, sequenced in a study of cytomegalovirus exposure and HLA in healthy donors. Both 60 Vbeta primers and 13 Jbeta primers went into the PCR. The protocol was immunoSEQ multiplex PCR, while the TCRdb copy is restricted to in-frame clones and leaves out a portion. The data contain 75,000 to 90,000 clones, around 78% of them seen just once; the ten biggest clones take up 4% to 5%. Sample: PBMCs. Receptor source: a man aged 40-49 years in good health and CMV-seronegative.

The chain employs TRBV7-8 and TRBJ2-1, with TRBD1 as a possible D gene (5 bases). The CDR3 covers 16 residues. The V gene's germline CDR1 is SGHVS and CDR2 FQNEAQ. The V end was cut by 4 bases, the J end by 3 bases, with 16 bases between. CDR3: CASSSHRPPDYNEQFF. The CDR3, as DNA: TGTGCCAGCAGCTCGCACAGGCCGCCTGACTACAATGAGCAGTTCTTC.

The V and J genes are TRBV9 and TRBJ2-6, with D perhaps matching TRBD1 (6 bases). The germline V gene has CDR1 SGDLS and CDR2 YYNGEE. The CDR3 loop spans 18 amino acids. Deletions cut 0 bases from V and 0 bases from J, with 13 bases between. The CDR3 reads CASSVGAGAGSGANVLTF. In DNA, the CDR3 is TGTGCCAGCAGCGTAGGGGCAGGGGCCGGCTCTGGGGCCAACGTCCTGACTTTC. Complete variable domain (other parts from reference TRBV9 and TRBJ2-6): DSGVTQTPKHLITATGQRVTLRCSPRSGDLSVYWYQQSLDQGLQFLIQYYNGEERAKGNILERFSAQQFPDLHSELNLSSLELGDSALYFCASSVGAGAGSGANVLTFGAGSRLTVL.

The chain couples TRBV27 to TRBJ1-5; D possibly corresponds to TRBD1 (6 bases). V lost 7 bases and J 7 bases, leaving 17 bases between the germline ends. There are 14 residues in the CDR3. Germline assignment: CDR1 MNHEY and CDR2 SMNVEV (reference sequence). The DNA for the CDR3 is TGTGCCAGCACCCGACAGGTGGGAGGGCAGCCCCAGCATTTT. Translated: CASTRQVGGQPQHF.

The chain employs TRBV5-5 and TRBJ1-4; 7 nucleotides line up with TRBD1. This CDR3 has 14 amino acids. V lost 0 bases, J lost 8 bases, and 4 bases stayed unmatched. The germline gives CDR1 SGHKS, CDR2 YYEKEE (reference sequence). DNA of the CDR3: TGTGCCAGCAGCTTGGACAGGGGAGGAGAAAAACTGTTTTTT. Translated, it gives CASSLDRGGEKLFF.

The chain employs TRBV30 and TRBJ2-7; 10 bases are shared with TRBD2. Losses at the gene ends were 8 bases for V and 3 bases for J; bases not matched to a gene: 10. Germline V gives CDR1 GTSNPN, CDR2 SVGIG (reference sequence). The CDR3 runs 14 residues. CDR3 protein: CATPRAGGHYEQYF. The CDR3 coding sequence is TGTGCCACCCCTCGAGCGGGAGGGCACTACGAGCAGTACTTC.

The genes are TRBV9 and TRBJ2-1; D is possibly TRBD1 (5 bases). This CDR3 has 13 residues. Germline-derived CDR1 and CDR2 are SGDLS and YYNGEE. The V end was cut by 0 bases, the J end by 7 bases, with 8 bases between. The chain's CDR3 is CASSVVGANEQFF. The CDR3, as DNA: TGTGCCAGCAGCGTAGTAGGGGCGAATGAGCAGTTCTTC.

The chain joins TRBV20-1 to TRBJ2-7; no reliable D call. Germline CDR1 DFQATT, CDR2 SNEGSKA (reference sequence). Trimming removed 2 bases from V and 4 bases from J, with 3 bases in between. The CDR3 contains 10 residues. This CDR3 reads CSARSYEQYF. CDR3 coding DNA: TGCAGTGCTAGATCTTACGAGCAGTACTTC.

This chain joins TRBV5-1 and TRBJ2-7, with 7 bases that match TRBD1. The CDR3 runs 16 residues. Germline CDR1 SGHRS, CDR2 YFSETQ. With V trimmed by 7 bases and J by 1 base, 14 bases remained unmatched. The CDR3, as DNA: TGCGCCAGCGGCTATACCTCCGGGACAGCGTCCTACGAGCAGTACTTC. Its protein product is CASGYTSGTASYEQYF. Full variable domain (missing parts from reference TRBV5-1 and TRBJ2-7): KAGVTQTPRYLIKTRGQQVTLSCSPISGHRSVSWYQQTPGQGLQFLFEYFSETQRNKGNFPGRFSGRQFSNSRSEMNVSTLELGDSALYLCASGYTSGTASYEQYFGPGTRLTVT.

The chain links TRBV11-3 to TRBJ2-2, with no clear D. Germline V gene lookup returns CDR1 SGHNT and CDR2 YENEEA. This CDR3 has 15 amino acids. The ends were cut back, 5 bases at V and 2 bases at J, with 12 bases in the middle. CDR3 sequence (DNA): TGTGCCAGCAGCCCTACGAGGCTCAACACCGGGGAGCTGTTTTTT. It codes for CASSPTRLNTGELFF.

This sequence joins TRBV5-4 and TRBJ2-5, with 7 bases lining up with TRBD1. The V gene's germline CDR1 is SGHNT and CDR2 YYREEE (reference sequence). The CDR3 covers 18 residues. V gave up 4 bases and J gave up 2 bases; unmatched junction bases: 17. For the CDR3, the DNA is TGTGCCAGCAGCGGTGTGGGTAACAGGGGTTCCCGACAAGAGACCCAGTACTTC. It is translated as CASSGVGNRGSRQETQYF.

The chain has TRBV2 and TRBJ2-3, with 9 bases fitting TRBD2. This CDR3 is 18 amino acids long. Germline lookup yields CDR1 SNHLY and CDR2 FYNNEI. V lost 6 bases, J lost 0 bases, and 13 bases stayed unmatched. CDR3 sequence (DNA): TGTGCCAGCAGGAACTTTCTACTAGCGGGTGATAGCACAGATACGCAGTATTTT. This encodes CASRNFLLAGDSTDTQYF.

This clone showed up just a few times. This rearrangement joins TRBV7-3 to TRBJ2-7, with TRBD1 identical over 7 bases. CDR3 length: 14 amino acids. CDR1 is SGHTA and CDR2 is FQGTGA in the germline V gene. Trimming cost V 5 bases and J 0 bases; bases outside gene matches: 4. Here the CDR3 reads CASSPRQGSYEQYF. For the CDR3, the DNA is TGTGCCAGCAGCCCCCGACAGGGCTCCTACGAGCAGTACTTC.

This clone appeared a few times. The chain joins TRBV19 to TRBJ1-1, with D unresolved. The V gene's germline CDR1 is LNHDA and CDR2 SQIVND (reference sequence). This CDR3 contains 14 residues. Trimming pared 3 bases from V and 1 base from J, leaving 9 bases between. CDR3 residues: CASSINGANTEAFF. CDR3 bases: TGTGCCAGTAGTATCAATGGAGCGAACACTGAAGCTTTCTTT.

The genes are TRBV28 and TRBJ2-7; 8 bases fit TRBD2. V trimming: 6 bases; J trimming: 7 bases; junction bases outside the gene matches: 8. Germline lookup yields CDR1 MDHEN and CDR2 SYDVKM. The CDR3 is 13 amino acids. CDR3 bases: TGTGCCAGCAGGCCGGGACTAGAGGGTGAGCAGTACTTC. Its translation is CASRPGLEGEQYF. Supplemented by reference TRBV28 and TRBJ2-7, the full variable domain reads DVKVTQSSRYLVKRTGEKVFLECVQDMDHENMFWYRQDPGLGLRLIYFSYDVKMKEKGDIPEGYSVSREKKERFSLILESASTNQTSMYLCASRPGLEGEQYFGPGTRLTVT.

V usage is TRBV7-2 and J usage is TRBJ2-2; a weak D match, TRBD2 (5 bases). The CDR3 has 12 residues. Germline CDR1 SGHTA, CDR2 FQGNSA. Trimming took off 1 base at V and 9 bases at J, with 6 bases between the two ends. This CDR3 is CASSLGGWELFF. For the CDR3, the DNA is TGTGCCAGCAGCTTAGGAGGGTGGGAGCTGTTTTTT.

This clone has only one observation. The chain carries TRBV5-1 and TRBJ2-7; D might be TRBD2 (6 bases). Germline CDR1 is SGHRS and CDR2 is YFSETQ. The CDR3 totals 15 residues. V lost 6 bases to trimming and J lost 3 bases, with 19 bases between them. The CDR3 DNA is TGCGCCAGCACTCTGGGACCCGGGAGTGTCTACGAGCAGTACTTC. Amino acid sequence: CASTLGPGSVYEQYF. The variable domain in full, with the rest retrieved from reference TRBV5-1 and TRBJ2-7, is KAGVTQTPRYLIKTRGQQVTLSCSPISGHRSVSWYQQTPGQGLQFLFEYFSETQRNKGNFPGRFSGRQFSNSRSEMNVSTLELGDSALYLCASTLGPGSVYEQYFGPGTRLTVT.

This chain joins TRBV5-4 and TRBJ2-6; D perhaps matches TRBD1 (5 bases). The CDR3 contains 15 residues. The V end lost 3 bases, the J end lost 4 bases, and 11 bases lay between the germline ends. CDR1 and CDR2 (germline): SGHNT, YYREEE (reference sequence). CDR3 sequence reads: CASSSTGYGANVLTF. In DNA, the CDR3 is TGTGCCAGCAGCTCAACAGGATACGGGGCCAACGTCCTGACTTTC. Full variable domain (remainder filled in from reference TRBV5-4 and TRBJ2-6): ETGVTQSPTHLIKTRGQQVTLRCSSQSGHNTVSWYQQALGQGPQFIFQYYREEENGRGNFPPRFSGLQFPNYSSELNVNALELDDSALYLCASSSTGYGANVLTFGAGSRLTVL.

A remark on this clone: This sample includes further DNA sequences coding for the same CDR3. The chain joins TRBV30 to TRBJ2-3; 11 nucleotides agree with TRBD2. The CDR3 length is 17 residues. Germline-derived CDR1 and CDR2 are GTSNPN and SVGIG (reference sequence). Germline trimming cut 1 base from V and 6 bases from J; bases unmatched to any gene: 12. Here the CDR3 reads CAWSADLSGRGRDTQYF. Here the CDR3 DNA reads TGTGCCTGGAGTGCCGATCTTAGCGGGAGGGGGAGGGATACGCAGTATTTT.

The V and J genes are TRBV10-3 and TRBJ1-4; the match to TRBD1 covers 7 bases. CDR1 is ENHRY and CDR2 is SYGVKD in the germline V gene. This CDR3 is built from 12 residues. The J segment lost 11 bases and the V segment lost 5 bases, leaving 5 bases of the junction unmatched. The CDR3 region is CAISTTGLKLFF. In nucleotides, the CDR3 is TGTGCCATCAGTACGACAGGGTTGAAACTGTTTTTT.

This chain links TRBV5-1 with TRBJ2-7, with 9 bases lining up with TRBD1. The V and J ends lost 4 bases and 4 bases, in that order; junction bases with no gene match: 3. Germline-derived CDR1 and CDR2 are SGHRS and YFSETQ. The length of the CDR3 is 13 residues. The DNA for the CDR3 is TGCGCCAGCAGCACCGGACAGGGGTACGAGCAGTACTTC. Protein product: CASSTGQGYEQYF.

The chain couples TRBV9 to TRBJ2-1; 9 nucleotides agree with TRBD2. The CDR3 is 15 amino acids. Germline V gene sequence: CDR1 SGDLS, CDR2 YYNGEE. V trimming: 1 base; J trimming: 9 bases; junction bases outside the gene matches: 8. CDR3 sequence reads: CASSVRASGTGEQFF. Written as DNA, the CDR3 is TGTGCCAGCAGCGTACGGGCTAGCGGGACGGGTGAGCAGTTCTTC.

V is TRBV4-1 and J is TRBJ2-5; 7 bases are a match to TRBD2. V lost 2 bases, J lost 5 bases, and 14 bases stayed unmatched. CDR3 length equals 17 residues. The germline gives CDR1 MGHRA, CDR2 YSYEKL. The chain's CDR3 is CASSQSPSRREKETQYF. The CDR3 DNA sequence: TGCGCCAGCAGCCAATCCCCGTCGAGGCGGGAGAAGGAGACCCAGTACTTC.

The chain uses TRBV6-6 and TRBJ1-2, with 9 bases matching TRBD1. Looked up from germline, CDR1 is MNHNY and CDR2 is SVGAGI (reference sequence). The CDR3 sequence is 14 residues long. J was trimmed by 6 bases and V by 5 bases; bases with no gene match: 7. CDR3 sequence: CASSTRTGEDGYTF. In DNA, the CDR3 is TGTGCCAGCAGTACTCGGACAGGGGAGGATGGCTACACCTTC.

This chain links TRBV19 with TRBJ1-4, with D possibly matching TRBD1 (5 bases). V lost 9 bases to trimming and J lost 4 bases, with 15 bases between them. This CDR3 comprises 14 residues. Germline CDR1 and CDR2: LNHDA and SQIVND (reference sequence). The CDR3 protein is CARTRVWGNEKLFF. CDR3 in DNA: TGTGCCAGGACCAGGGTTTGGGGTAATGAAAAACTGTTTTTT.